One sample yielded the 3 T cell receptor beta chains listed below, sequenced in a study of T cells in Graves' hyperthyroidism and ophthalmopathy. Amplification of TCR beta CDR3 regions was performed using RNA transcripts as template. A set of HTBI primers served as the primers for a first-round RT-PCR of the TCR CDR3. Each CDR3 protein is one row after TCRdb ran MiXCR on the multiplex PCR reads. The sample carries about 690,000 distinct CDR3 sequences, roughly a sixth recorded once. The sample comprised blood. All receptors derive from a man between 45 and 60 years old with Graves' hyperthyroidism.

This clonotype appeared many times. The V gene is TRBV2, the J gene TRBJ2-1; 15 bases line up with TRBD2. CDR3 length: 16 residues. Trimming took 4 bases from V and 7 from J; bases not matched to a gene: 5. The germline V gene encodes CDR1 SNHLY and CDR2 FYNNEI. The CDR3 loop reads CASSGGLAGGRNEQFF. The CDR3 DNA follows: TGTGCCAGCAGTGGAGGACTAGCGGGAGGGCGGAATGAGCAGTTCTTC.

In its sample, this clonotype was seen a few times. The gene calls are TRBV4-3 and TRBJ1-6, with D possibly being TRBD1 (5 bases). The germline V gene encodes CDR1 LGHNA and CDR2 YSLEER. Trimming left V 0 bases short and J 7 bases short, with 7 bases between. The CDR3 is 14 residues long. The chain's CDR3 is CASSQDRANSPLHF. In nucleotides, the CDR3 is TGCGCCAGCAGCCAAGACAGGGCGAATTCACCCCTCCACTTT.

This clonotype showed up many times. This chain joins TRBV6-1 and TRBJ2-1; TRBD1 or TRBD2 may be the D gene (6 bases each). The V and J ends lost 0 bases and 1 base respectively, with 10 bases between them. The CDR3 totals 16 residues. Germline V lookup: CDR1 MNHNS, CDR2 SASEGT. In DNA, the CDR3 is TGTGCCAGCAGTGAAGCATGGGGGGCTTCCTACAATGAGCAGTTCTTC. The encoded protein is CASSEAWGASYNEQFF.